The next 3 T cell receptor beta chains were all read from a single sample in a study of human T cells and chemical hapten exposure. The library tagged individual cDNA molecules with unique molecular identifiers. TCRdb reanalysed the reads using MiXCR and keeps one entry per CDR3 protein. The data contain about 3,500 distinct CDR3 sequences, roughly 50% of them singletons. Treatment in this sample: therapeutic diphenylcyclopropenone sensitization with weekly scalp DPC. This specimen was whole blood, taken before DPC sensitization or 2, 6, or about 24 weeks after (not recorded which). The receptors derive from an adult with alopecia areata. Some clones in this sample may be carry-over from other donors' samples. This table probably holds off-target reads from a library built for another chain.

In its sample, this clonotype was seen a few times. The chain combines TRBV3-1 with TRBJ2-2; D is possibly TRBD1 (5 bases). There are 16 residues in the CDR3. Germline V lookup: CDR1 LGHDT, CDR2 YNNKEL (reference sequence). The V gene lost 4 bases and the J gene lost 0 bases, with 12 bases spanning the gap. The CDR3 reads CASSPRTSANTGELFF. The CDR3 region has the DNA TGTGCCAGCAGCCCCCGGACAAGCGCGAACACCGGGGAGCTGTTTTTT.

This sequence joins TRBV2 and TRBJ2-7; 8 nucleotides agree with TRBD2. Germline loops: CDR1 SNHLY, CDR2 FYNNEI. This CDR3 spans 14 amino acids. The trim removed 3 bases at V and 4 bases at J, leaving 5 bases unmatched. The CDR3 DNA is TGTGCCAGCAGTGATAAGCGGGGGCGGTACGAGCAGTACTTC. Its translation is CASSDKRGRYEQYF.

The chain is built from TRBV6-5 and TRBJ2-7; D is possibly TRBD1 (6 bases). This CDR3 is built from 13 residues. The V end lost 5 bases, the J end lost 4 bases, and 12 bases lay between the germline ends. CDR1 is MNHEY and CDR2 is SVGAGI in the germline V gene. The CDR3 spells CASSRDQGYEQYF. The CDR3 DNA sequence: TGTGCCAGCAGTCGGGATCAGGGGTACGAGCAGTACTTC.